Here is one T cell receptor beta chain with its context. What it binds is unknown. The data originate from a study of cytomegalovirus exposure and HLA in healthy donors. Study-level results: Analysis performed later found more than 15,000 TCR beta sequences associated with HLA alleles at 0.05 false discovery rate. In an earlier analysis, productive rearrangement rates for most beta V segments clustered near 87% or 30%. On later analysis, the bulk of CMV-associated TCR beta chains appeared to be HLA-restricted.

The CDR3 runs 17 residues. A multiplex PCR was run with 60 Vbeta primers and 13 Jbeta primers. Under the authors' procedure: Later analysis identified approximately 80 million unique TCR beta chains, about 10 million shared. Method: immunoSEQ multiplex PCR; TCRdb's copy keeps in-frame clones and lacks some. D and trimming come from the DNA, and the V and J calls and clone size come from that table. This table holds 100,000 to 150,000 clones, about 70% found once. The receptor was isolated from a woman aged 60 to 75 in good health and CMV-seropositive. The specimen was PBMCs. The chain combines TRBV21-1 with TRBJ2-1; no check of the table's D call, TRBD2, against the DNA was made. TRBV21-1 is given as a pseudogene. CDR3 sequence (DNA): TGTGCCAGCAGCACCTTCCGAAGTTGTCTATTCGGCAATGAGCAGTTCTTC. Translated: CASSTFRSCLFGNEQFF.